Listed below are T cell receptor beta chains from one sample, sequenced in a study of blood T cell repertoires in COVID-19. Generated by immunoSEQ multiplex PCR, the TCRdb table keeps only in-frame clones and is missing some. The profile shows 250,000 to 400,000 clones, 88% of them singletons. Sequencing was done on a sample of peripheral blood. These receptors all stem from a woman in her twenties or thirties with COVID-19, enrolled during active disease. The CDR3 runs from the conserved cysteine through the conserved F or W. The D gene is left open where the match is weak. Not every row has a clone size; where given, it reads once, few, many or a size class.

v_call,j_call,d_call,clone_size,cdr3_aa,cdr3_nt
TRBV21-1,TRBJ2-7,NA,once,CASSYLSFRSYEQYF,TGTGCCAGCAGCTACCTATCCTTTCGATCCTACGAGCAGTACTTC
TRBV6-5,TRBJ1-1,TRBD1,NA,CASSYSQGEEAFF,TGTGCCAGCAGTTACTCCCAGGGGGAAGAAGCTTTCTTT
TRBV20-1,TRBJ1-2,NA,few,CSASSRLPYGYTF,TGCAGTGCTAGTTCCAGGCTACCCTATGGCTACACCTTC
TRBV5-5,TRBJ1-1,TRBD1,NA,CASSSLGGQVTGFEAFF,TGTGCCAGCAGCTCCCTAGGGGGCCAGGTGACGGGCTTTGAAGCTTTCTTT
TRBV19,TRBJ2-2,TRBD2,NA,CASSGGLAGGNTGELFF,TGTGCCAGTAGTGGGGGACTAGCGGGGGGAAACACCGGGGAGCTGTTTTTT
TRBV6-5,TRBJ1-1,NA,NA,CASRWGDTEAFF,TGTGCCAGCAGATGGGGGGACACTGAAGCTTTCTTT
TRBV7-9,TRBJ2-4,TRBD1,NA,CASSPGQGASVAKNIQYF,TGTGCCAGCAGCCCCGGACAGGGGGCCTCCGTAGCCAAAAACATTCAGTACTTC
TRBV3-1/TRBV3-2,TRBJ2-1,NA,NA,CASSPYYNEQFF,TGTGCCAGCAGCCCTTACTACAATGAGCAGTTCTTC
TRBV5-1,TRBJ2-5,TRBD2,NA,CASSLTGTTPDETQYF,TGCGCCAGCAGCTTGACCGGGACTACCCCCGACGAGACCCAGTACTTC
TRBV5-5,TRBJ2-5,TRBD2,NA,CASSLSWRGAQETQYF,TGTGCCAGCAGCTTGTCCTGGCGGGGGGCCCAAGAGACCCAGTACTTC
TRBV11-2,TRBJ1-2,NA,NA,CASTSSPGTPNGYTF,TGTGCCAGCACATCATCCCCCGGGACACCGAATGGCTACACCTTC
TRBV2,TRBJ2-2,NA,NA,CASSSLRGAAGELFF,TGTGCCAGCAGTTCCCTCCGGGGGGCGGCCGGGGAGCTGTTTTTT
TRBV4-3,TRBJ2-5,NA,NA,CASSQTLSGAGEETQYF,TGCGCCAGCAGCCAAACCTTAAGTGGGGCAGGCGAAGAGACCCAGTACTTC
TRBV7-8,TRBJ1-1,TRBD1,few,CASSFRSGDRANTEAFF,TGTGCCAGCAGCTTTAGGAGTGGGGACAGGGCGAACACTGAAGCTTTCTTT
TRBV6-6,TRBJ2-5,TRBD2,NA,CASSLGGLDGETQYF,TGTGCCAGCAGCCTGGGAGGACTAGATGGGGAGACCCAGTACTTC
TRBV9,TRBJ2-7,NA,NA,CASSVEASDDEQYF,TGTGCCAGCAGCGTAGAGGCTAGCGACGACGAGCAGTACTTC
TRBV4-1,TRBJ1-4,NA,NA,CASSQPQGYNEKLFF,TGCGCCAGCAGCCAGCCCCAGGGGTACAACGAAAAACTGTTTTTT
TRBV10-2,TRBJ1-5,TRBD1,NA,CATGQVPGNQPQHF,TGCGCCACCGGACAGGTTCCTGGCAATCAGCCCCAGCATTTT
TRBV3-1/TRBV3-2,TRBJ1-6,TRBD1,NA,CASSQVSPTGWNSPLHF,TGTGCCAGCAGCCAAGTATCCCCGACAGGGTGGAACTCACCCCTCCACTTT
TRBV27,TRBJ1-5,TRBD1,NA,CASRRDRRGNQPQHF,TGTGCCAGCAGGAGGGACAGAAGGGGTAATCAGCCCCAGCATTTT
TRBV7-3,TRBJ2-7,NA,once,CASSLSARIAATYEQYF,TGTGCCAGCAGCTTATCGGCCCGGATAGCGGCGACCTACGAGCAGTACTTC
TRBV29-1,TRBJ2-2,NA,NA,CSVEEGGTGELFF,TGCAGCGTTGAAGAAGGCGGCACCGGGGAGCTGTTTTTT
TRBV6-2/TRBV6-3,TRBJ2-7,TRBD2,few,CASSSHLSGGIPGEQYF,TGTGCCAGCAGTTCCCACCTAAGCGGGGGCATACCCGGGGAGCAGTACTTC
TRBV7-8,TRBJ2-5,TRBD2,NA,CASSVAGGPGTQYF,TGTGCCAGCAGCGTAGCGGGGGGGCCCGGGACCCAGTACTTC